This T cell receptor beta chain was documented in a study of T cell clones after liver transplantation. Study information: Three of eight recipients were HCV-positive; others had non-autoimmune, non-viral indications. Study-wide findings and caveats: In 5 of 8 subjects, circulating graft-donor-reactive CD4 TCRbeta sequences fell significantly after transplant. Compared with third party-reactive sequences, donor-reactive ones declined more, independent of withdrawal success.

Of note for this clone: Its antigen is undetermined.

Per the germline V gene, CDR1 is SGHDT and CDR2 is YYEEEE. This CDR3 contains 17 residues. The J segment lost 3 bases and the V segment lost 3 bases, leaving 9 bases of the junction unmatched. The repertoire was sequenced with immunoSEQ multiplex PCR; TCRdb's copy has only in-frame clones and lacks some. The repertoire holds approximately 100,000 clones, with around four fifths as singletons. The chain combines TRBV5-6 with TRBJ2-2, with 9 bases that match TRBD1. Sequencing used CD4+ T cells from blood, obtained before liver transplant. This receptor was obtained from a human donor who received a liver transplant. This chain's CDR3 is CASSSYAGTGYTGELFF. In DNA form, the CDR3 reads TGTGCCAGCAGCTCCTATGCGGGGACAGGGTACACCGGGGAGCTGTTTTTT.